The TCR beta chain described here comes from a study of blood T cell repertoires in COVID-19. Across the study: Both acute and convalescent COVID-19 samples were obtained from the United States, Italy and Spain. Sources were T cells, B-cell-depleted T cells, or PBMCs; the material itself was cDNA or gDNA.

CDR1 MDHEN and CDR2 SYDVKM come from the germline V gene. There are 13 residues in the CDR3. V gave up 8 bases and J gave up 7 bases, with 15 bases separating them. Source study methods: For nucleated cells, counts were estimated from reference gene primer amplification. Profiling relied on immunoSEQ multiplex PCR, and the TCRdb table lists in-frame clones only, not all of them. The V and J calls and clone size are taken from that table; D and trimming were inferred from the DNA. The profile covers some 130,000 clones, with approximately 89% appearing a single time and over 9% taken by the ten largest.

The V and J genes are TRBV28 and TRBJ1-5; D remains unclear. Sequencing was done on a sample of peripheral blood. This receptor was taken from a man aged 45 to 65 with acute or convalescent COVID-19. The CDR3 DNA reads as TGTGCCAGCGGACTGGCAAGCTCGCAGCCCCAGCATTTT. This gives the protein CASGLASSQPQHF. The variable domain in full, completed from reference TRBV28 and TRBJ1-5, reads DVKVTQSSRYLVKRTGEKVFLECVQDMDHENMFWYRQDPGLGLRLIYFSYDVKMKEKGDIPEGYSVSREKKERFSLILESASTNQTSMYLCASGLASSQPQHFGDGTRLSIL.